This T cell receptor beta chain was sequenced in a study of cytomegalovirus exposure and HLA in healthy donors. PCR employed 60 Vbeta and 13 Jbeta primers. The protocol was immunoSEQ multiplex PCR, while the TCRdb copy is restricted to in-frame clones and leaves out a portion. This table holds about 180,000 clones, about 80% found once. The CDR3 is 15 residues long. CDR1 and CDR2 (germline): MNHNS, SASEGT. V gave up 3 bases and J gave up 6 bases, with 15 bases separating them. This receptor was obtained from a woman between 25 and 40 years old in good health and CMV-seronegative. Material: PBMCs. The chain links TRBV6-1 to TRBJ1-5, with D possibly TRBD1 on 6 matching bases. The DNA of the CDR3 is TGTGCCAGCAGTGATCTGGGGGCGATCGTTCAGCCCCAGCATTTT. Translated: CASSDLGAIVQPQHF.